The text below deals with one TCR beta chain. Researchers ran the PCR with 60 Vbeta and 13 Jbeta primers. TCRdb's copy holds only in-frame clones and misses some; the assay was immunoSEQ multiplex PCR. The data show more than 110,000 clones, 70% to 85% seen once. This entry comes from a study of cytomegalovirus exposure and HLA in healthy donors. Trimming left V 2 bases short and J 8 bases short, with 21 bases between. CDR1 is SQVTM, CDR2 ANQGSEA, per germline. The CDR3 extends over 15 amino acids. This receptor was taken from a man aged 40-55 years in good health and CMV-seropositive. V is TRBV29-1 and J is TRBJ1-2; tentative D call: TRBD1 (5 bases). The sample taken for sequencing was PBMCs. CDR3: CSVESGAWDPSGYTF. The CDR3 bases are TGCAGCGTTGAATCGGGAGCCTGGGACCCTTCCGGCTACACCTTC.